The next 15 T cell receptor beta chains were all read from a single sample in a study of CD8 T cells in Susac syndrome. RNA, at about 0.45 to 1 ug, was reverse transcribed with random hexamers. TCRdb reprocessed the immunoSEQ multiplex PCR reads via MiXCR and lists one record per CDR3 protein. Of 200,000 to 250,000 distinct CDR3 sequences in the sample, roughly 93% are singletons; the top ten hold 0.15% to 0.2%. The source material was CD4+ T cells from PBMCs. The receptor set was obtained from a human donor with Susac syndrome.

The chain joins TRBV15 to TRBJ2-3; 13 bases fit TRBD2. Germline CDR1 LNHNV, CDR2 YYDKDF (reference sequence). V lost 3 bases, J lost 5 bases, and 5 bases stayed unmatched. The CDR3 contains 16 residues. The CDR3 spells CATSRTSGGSRDTQYF. CDR3 nucleotide sequence: TGTGCCACCAGCAGGACTAGCGGGGGGTCGCGAGATACGCAGTATTTT.

The rearrangement links TRBV18 to TRBJ1-5; the D gene is possibly TRBD1 (5 bases). The V end was cut by 3 bases, the J end by 3 bases, with 12 bases between. The CDR3 sequence is 15 residues long. The V gene's germline CDR1 is KGHSH and CDR2 LQKENI. The CDR3 DNA is TGTGCCAGCTCACCTCCGGGACTGTTCAATCAGCCCCAGCATTTT. Translation gives CASSPPGLFNQPQHF.

This sequence joins TRBV6-1 and TRBJ2-2; 8 positions agree with TRBD2. V was pared by 8 bases and J by 7 bases, with 18 bases of the junction left unmatched. Germline V gene sequence: CDR1 MNHNS, CDR2 SASEGT. The CDR3 spans 17 residues. CDR3 protein: CASFSWDGRDLNGELFF. For the CDR3, the DNA is TGTGCCAGCTTCTCCTGGGACGGGAGGGACCTGAACGGGGAGCTGTTTTTT.

The chain has TRBV20-1 and TRBJ2-7; a weak D match, TRBD2 (6 bases). Looked up from germline, CDR1 is DFQATT and CDR2 is SNEGSKA (reference sequence). The CDR3 is 15 amino acids. Trimming cost V 6 bases and J 4 bases, with 22 bases left between them. CDR3 nucleotide sequence: TGCAGTGCCCTAGGGGCGGGGACTTCGTTTTACGAGCAGTACTTC. It is translated as CSALGAGTSFYEQYF.

V usage is TRBV28 and J usage is TRBJ1-5; D gene ambiguous. Germline loops: CDR1 MDHEN, CDR2 SYDVKM. V lost 9 bases and J lost 3, with 9 bases in between. The CDR3 totals 12 residues. The CDR3 region has the DNA TGTGCCAGTGGCAGCTCCAATCAGCCCCAGCATTTT. It is translated as CASGSSNQPQHF.

This clonotype was detected only once. The genes are TRBV20-1 and TRBJ2-5; 10 nucleotides match TRBD2. This CDR3 has 13 residues. From germline, CDR1 is DFQATT and CDR2 SNEGSKA (reference sequence). V dropped 7 bases and J dropped 4; count of bases not matched to a gene: 6. CDR3 in amino acids: CSGFSGGRETQYF. CDR3 DNA sequence: TGCAGTGGATTTAGCGGGGGGCGAGAGACCCAGTACTTC.

The chain uses TRBV30 and TRBJ1-5, with 7 positions matching TRBD1. The CDR3 has 12 amino acids. The V gene end was trimmed by 5 bases and the J gene end by 4 bases; junction bases not matched to a gene: 2. CDR1 is GTSNPN and CDR2 is SVGIG in the germline V gene (reference sequence). The CDR3 reads CAWGQVNQPQHF. The CDR3 bases are TGTGCCTGGGGACAGGTAAATCAGCCCCAGCATTTT.

The chain uses TRBV7-9 and TRBJ1-1; unclear D gene. The CDR3 has 14 amino acids. Trimming took off 2 bases at V and 4 bases at J, with 11 bases between the two ends. Germline CDR1 is SEHNR and CDR2 is FQNEAQ (reference sequence). The CDR3 nucleotides read TGTGCCAGCAGCTTAACTCCGACGAGCACTGAAGCTTTCTTT. The encoded protein is CASSLTPTSTEAFF.

The chain recombines TRBV20-1 with TRBJ1-1; tentatively, D is TRBD1 (5 bases). Looked up from germline, CDR1 is DFQATT and CDR2 is SNEGSKA (reference sequence). The CDR3 has 15 residues. The germline V and J ends were trimmed by 4 bases and 1 base, with 16 bases remaining between them. For the CDR3, the DNA is TGCAGTGCTAATAACGTAGTAGGGACGAACACTGAAGCTTTCTTT. It translates to CSANNVVGTNTEAFF.

The J gene is TRBJ2-1, the V gene TRBV11-2, with 7 bases fitting TRBD2. J was trimmed by 7 bases and V by 8 bases; bases with no gene match: 8. The CDR3 sequence is 13 residues long. From germline, CDR1 is SGHAT and CDR2 FQNNGV. The CDR3 region is CASRRGVGNEQFF. In DNA, the CDR3 is TGTGCCAGCCGCCGGGGGGTCGGAAATGAGCAGTTCTTC.

The chain uses TRBV6-5 and TRBJ2-2, with 7 bases that match TRBD1. Germline CDR1 reads MNHEY; CDR2 reads SVGAGI. With V trimmed by 7 bases and J by 3 bases, 5 bases remained unmatched. The CDR3 length is 14 residues. This chain's CDR3 is CASIGGSYTGELFF. In DNA form, the CDR3 reads TGTGCCAGCATAGGGGGCAGTTACACCGGGGAGCTGTTTTTT.

The chain employs TRBV12-3 or TRBV12-4 and TRBJ1-5, with D tentatively TRBD1 (5 bases). V lost 6 bases to trimming and J lost 11 bases, with 20 bases between them. This CDR3 has 14 residues. The CDR3 here is CASSPTGGFEAQHF. As DNA, the CDR3 is TGTGCCAGCAGCCCCACGGGGGGGTTTGAAGCCCAGCATTTT.

The chain recombines TRBV5-4 with TRBJ1-2; D gene uncertain. V lost 4 bases, J lost 2 bases, and 6 bases lay in between. The germline V gene encodes CDR1 SGHNT and CDR2 YYREEE (reference sequence). This CDR3 region has 12 residues. As DNA, the CDR3 is TGTGCCAGCAGCCAGCGGAACTATGGCTACACCTTC. Translating it yields CASSQRNYGYTF.

The chain is built from TRBV2 and TRBJ1-1; D gene unclear. Germline CDR1 reads SNHLY; CDR2 reads FYNNEI. This CDR3 contains 13 residues. Trimming removed 7 bases from V and 4 bases from J, with 13 bases in between. Here the CDR3 reads CASTPERATEAFF. The CDR3 DNA is TGTGCCAGCACCCCGGAGAGGGCCACTGAAGCTTTCTTT.

The chain links TRBV30 to TRBJ1-1, with D uncertain. The germline gives CDR1 GTSNPN, CDR2 SVGIG (reference sequence). V lost 2 bases to trimming and J lost 4 bases, with 11 bases between them. The length of the CDR3 is 13 residues. The CDR3 loop is CAWSLGGTTEAFF. CDR3 sequence (DNA): TGTGCCTGGAGTTTGGGAGGAACCACTGAAGCTTTCTTT. The full variable domain, in which reference TRBV30 and TRBJ1-1 provide the parts outside the CDR3, is SQTIHQWPATLVQPVGSPLSLECTVEGTSNPNLYWYRQAAGRGLQLLFYSVGIGQISSEVPQNLSASRPQDRQFILSSKKLLLSDSGFYLCAWSLGGTTEAFFGQGTRLTVV.